Listed here is a single TCR beta chain. Its antigen remains unidentified. TCRdb itself ran the reads through MiXCR, one entry per CDR3 protein. The sample has more than 200,000 distinct CDR3 sequences, roughly 10% seen once. This specimen belongs to a study of T cell repertoires in cytomegalovirus infection. Study-wide background: TCR beta signatures that were public indicated CMV infection and matching HLA type. Study-wide results and caveats: Cumulative public TCR beta family frequency identified CMV carriers with the relevant HLA. HLA-C-restricted CMV-specific TCR beta clonotypes prevailed in the ex vivo response.

CDR3 length: 10 residues. Trimming took 7 bases from V and 1 from J, leaving 4 bases between them. Germline V lookup: CDR1 SQVTM, CDR2 ANQGSEA. Material for sequencing was PBMCs. The chain is built from TRBV29-1 and TRBJ1-1; D is unclear. The sequence was obtained from a human donor in good health (CMV status not recorded). Some clones in this sample may be carry-over from other donors' samples. Here the CDR3 reads CSATNTEAFF. In nucleotides, the CDR3 is TGCAGCGCGACGAACACTGAAGCTTTCTTT.